A single sample is the source of the 27 T cell receptor beta chains below, sequenced in a study of T cells after yellow fever vaccination. One entry per CDR3 protein results from TCRdb running MiXCR on the 5' RACE reads. The profile shows about 260,000 distinct CDR3 sequences, 3.6% of them singletons. Material: PBMCs, obtained 15 days after the yellow fever booster vaccination. The source is a man younger than 35 who received the YFV17D yellow fever vaccine.

This clonotype was seen just once. A read error may be the cause here, since a much bigger clone is one base away. The V call is TRBV7-9, the J call TRBJ2-5; 8 bases agree with TRBD1. The J call may be incorrect, as the DNA end agrees better with TRBJ2-1. The CDR3 is made up of 14 amino acids. Germline V lookup: CDR1 SEHNR, CDR2 FQNEAQ (reference sequence). DNA of the CDR3: TGTGCCAGCAGCTCCAGACAGGGGTCTGGGACCCAGTTCTTC. This translates into CASSSRQGSGTQFF.

In this sample, this clonotype turned up many times. The V gene is TRBV7-6, the J gene TRBJ2-7; D is perhaps TRBD1 or TRBD2 (6 bases each). The V end lost 1 base, the J end lost 4 bases, and 11 bases lay between the germline ends. This CDR3 is built from 14 residues. Germline V gives CDR1 SGHVS, CDR2 FNYEAQ. The CDR3 protein is CASSLGEGGYEQYF. CDR3 sequence (DNA): TGTGCCAGCAGCTTAGGAGAAGGGGGGTACGAGCAGTACTTC.

This clonotype showed up many times. The chain is built from TRBV6-2 or TRBV6-3 and TRBJ2-7; D gene ambiguous. Germline V gives CDR1 MNHEY, CDR2 SVGEGT. The CDR3 covers 14 residues. The V end was cut by 8 bases, the J end by 7 bases, with 21 bases between. This CDR3 reads CASALAAGPQEQYV. The CDR3 coding sequence is TGTGCCAGCGCCCTGGCAGCCGGACCGCAAGAGCAGTACGTC.

This clonotype has at least ten counts. This chain uses TRBV7-9 with TRBJ2-7; D is possibly TRBD2 (7 bases). CDR3 length: 14 amino acids. V gave up 6 bases and J gave up 6 bases, with 18 bases separating them. Germline V gene data show CDR1 as SEHNR and CDR2 as FQNEAQ (reference sequence). DNA of the CDR3: TGTGCCAGCAGGTCGGGGGGCCCGGGTGGCGAGCAGTACGTC. Translating gives CASRSGGPGGEQYV.

The chain uses TRBV25-1 and TRBJ2-2, with TRBD1 matching 8 bases. The trim removed 8 bases at V and 3 bases at J, leaving 8 bases unmatched. This CDR3 contains 15 residues. Germline CDR1 reads MGHDK; CDR2 reads SYGVNS. The CDR3, as DNA: TGTGCCAGCCGACGGGACAGGCGTGACACCGGGGAGCTGTTTTTT. It specifies CASRRDRRDTGELFF.

This clonotype was picked up many times. V usage is TRBV24-1 and J usage is TRBJ2-3; 12 bases are shared with TRBD2. V was pared by 6 bases and J by 2 bases, with 8 bases of the junction left unmatched. In germline, CDR1 is KGHDR, CDR2 SFDVKD. The CDR3 length is 17 residues. The CDR3 region is CATSTTRTSGTTDTQYF. CDR3 nucleotides: TGTGCCACCAGTACTACGAGGACTAGCGGGACCACAGATACGCAGTATTTT.

This clonotype showed up many times. This chain connects TRBV20-1 to TRBJ2-3, with 7 nucleotides matching TRBD2. Germline values: CDR1 DFQATT, CDR2 SNEGSKA (reference sequence). V shed 1 base, J shed 5 bases, and the junction held 6 bases outside the gene matches. The CDR3 has 14 amino acids. CDR3 residues: CSARAPGGVDTQYF. In DNA, the CDR3 is TGCAGTGCTAGAGCTCCGGGGGGAGTAGATACGCAGTATTTT.

This clonotype was observed at least ten times. The rearrangement links TRBV24-1 to TRBJ2-1; 7 nucleotides line up with TRBD1. Germline CDR1 KGHDR, CDR2 SFDVKD. CDR3 length: 16 amino acids. Trimming cost V 3 bases and J 6 bases; bases outside gene matches: 10. This CDR3 is CATSDKAGTAINEQFF. The CDR3 region has the DNA TGTGCCACCAGTGATAAAGCTGGGACAGCAATCAATGAGCAGTTCTTC.

The V gene is TRBV5-1, the J gene TRBJ1-4, with D possibly TRBD1 on 5 matching bases. CDR1 and CDR2 from the germline V gene are SGHRS and YFSETQ. V was clipped by 4 bases and J by 7 bases, with 14 bases between them. This CDR3 spans 14 amino acids. The CDR3, as DNA: TGCGCCAGCAGCGGCGGGACCCCGGGTGAAAAACTGTTTTTT. This translates into CASSGGTPGEKLFF.

CDR3 sequence: CASSQGPSGYQETQYF. CDR3 in DNA: TGTGCCAGCAGCCAAGGGCCTAGCGGATACCAAGAGACCCAGTACTTC. This sequence joins TRBV3-1 and TRBJ2-5; the match to TRBD2 covers 7 bases. V lost 1 base to trimming and J lost 0 bases; unmatched junction nucleotides: 5. Germline CDR1 and CDR2: LGHDT and YNNKEL (reference sequence). This CDR3 has 16 amino acids.

This clonotype appeared many times. The chain couples TRBV20-1 to TRBJ1-1; tentative D call: TRBD1 (6 bases). The CDR3 covers 13 residues. V lost 4 bases and J lost 2, with 11 bases in between. The germline V gene encodes CDR1 DFQATT and CDR2 SNEGSKA (reference sequence). CDR3 DNA sequence: TGCAGTGCTACCCGACAGGATAACACTGAAGCTTTCTTT. Translated, it gives CSATRQDNTEAFF.

This clonotype was seen ten or more times. This chain uses TRBV5-5 with TRBJ1-5; TRBD1 aligns across 8 bases. J was trimmed by 2 bases and V by 4 bases; bases with no gene match: 5. CDR1 is SGHKS and CDR2 is YYEKEE in the germline V gene (reference sequence). This CDR3 is built from 15 residues. The CDR3 coding sequence is TGTGCCAGCAGCCAGACAGGGGCGGGCAATCAGCCCCAGCATTTT. This sequence encodes CASSQTGAGNQPQHF.

At least ten counts were recorded for this clonotype. J is TRBJ2-2 and V is TRBV5-1, with D unresolved. V was shortened by 4 bases and J by 3 bases, with 7 bases between the two germline ends. The CDR3 is 13 amino acids. Germline V CDR1 and CDR2: SGHRS, YFSETQ. The CDR3 DNA reads TGCGCCAGCAGCCCCAAGGACACCGGGGAGCTGTTTTTT. Amino acid sequence: CASSPKDTGELFF.

This clonotype appeared a few times. The rearrangement uses TRBV21-1 and TRBJ1-1; TRBD1 is taken as the D call from the table, unchecked against the DNA. TRBV21-1 is noted as a pseudogene. CDR3 length: 14 residues. This chain's CDR3 is CASSTDRGHTEAFF. CDR3 nucleotide sequence: TGTGCCAGCAGCACGGACAGGGGGCACACTGAAGCTTTCTTT.

In its sample, this clonotype was seen many times. The chain is built from TRBV5-1 and TRBJ1-2, with TRBD1 matching over 9 bases. Germline-derived CDR1 and CDR2 are SGHRS and YFSETQ. The CDR3 extends over 14 amino acids. V was clipped by 5 bases and J by 2 bases; unmatched bases: 4. The CDR3 here is CASREGTGNYGYTF. CDR3 in DNA: TGCGCCAGCAGAGAAGGGACAGGGAACTATGGCTACACCTTC.

Ten or more counts support this clonotype. The rearrangement links TRBV11-2 to TRBJ2-5, with 9 positions matching TRBD2. V lost 6 bases and J lost 5; bases outside the gene matches: 13. Germline V lookup: CDR1 SGHAT, CDR2 FQNNGV. The CDR3 loop spans 16 amino acids. CDR3 in DNA: TGTGCCAGCAGAAAACACCAGGCGGGGGGGCCTGAGACCCAGTACTTC. Its protein product is CASRKHQAGGPETQYF. Filled out from reference TRBV11-2 and TRBJ2-5, the complete variable domain reads EAGVAQSPRYKIIEKRQSVAFWCNPISGHATLYWYQQILGQGPKLLIQFQNNGVVDDSQLPKDRFSAERLKGVDSTLKIQPAKLEDSAVYLCASRKHQAGGPETQYFGPGTRLLVL.

This clonotype has ten or more counts. The CDR3 nucleotides are TGCGCCAGCAGCTCCTGGACAGGGGGTTACGGCGGGGAGCTGTTTTTT. This sequence encodes CASSSWTGGYGGELFF. The chain recombines TRBV5-1 with TRBJ2-2; 10 bases are a match to TRBD1. The CDR3 length is 16 residues. Germline assignment: CDR1 SGHRS and CDR2 YFSETQ. V was pared by 3 bases and J by 7 bases, with 9 bases of the junction left unmatched.

This clonotype was seen at least ten times. The chain employs TRBV20-1 and TRBJ1-1; 7 bases line up with TRBD1. CDR1 is DFQATT and CDR2 is SNEGSKA in the germline V gene (reference sequence). Germline trimming cut 5 bases from V and 1 base from J; bases unmatched to any gene: 1. The CDR3 loop spans 12 amino acids. The CDR3 region has the DNA TGCAGTGCTCGACAGGGGAACACTGAAGCTTTCTTT. Protein: CSARQGNTEAFF.

This clonotype was observed at least ten times. This chain joins TRBV20-1 and TRBJ2-7, with a possible D match to TRBD2 (7 bases). V gave up 8 bases and J gave up 1 base, with 15 bases separating them. CDR3 length: 13 residues. Per the germline V gene, CDR1 is DFQATT and CDR2 is SNEGSKA (reference sequence). This CDR3 is CSSPGGPSYEQYF. The CDR3 DNA reads TGCAGTTCCCCGGGGGGCCCTTCCTACGAGCAGTACTTC.

There are many counts of this clonotype. A single base separates this from a much larger clone, so it may be a read error. This CDR3 reads CASSLGQRTDTQYF. The CDR3 bases are TGTGCCAGCAGCTTAGGACAGCGCACAGATACGCAGTATTTT. V gene TRBV7-9 combines with J gene TRBJ2-3; possible D gene TRBD1, 5 bases. The V gene's germline CDR1 is SEHNR and CDR2 FQNEAQ (reference sequence). Trimming stripped 1 base from V and 1 base from J, with 6 bases between. CDR3 size: 14 residues.

This clonotype was recorded many times. The junction differs from germline at one of its ends, possibly a read error. The chain employs TRBV7-7 and TRBJ1-6; TRBD1 aligns across 9 bases. The CDR3 length is 16 residues. The germline gives CDR1 SSHAT, CDR2 FNYEAQ (reference sequence). The CDR3 sequence is CASSLNGTGRNSPLHF. For the CDR3, the DNA is TGTGCTAGCAGCTTAAACGGGACAGGGCGCAATTCACCCCTCCACTTT.

This clonotype showed up many times. The J gene is TRBJ2-5, the V gene TRBV7-2; TRBD2 agrees at 10 bases. The CDR3 extends over 15 amino acids. The V gene end was trimmed by 8 bases and the J gene end by 2 bases; junction bases not matched to a gene: 8. Germline values: CDR1 SGHTA, CDR2 FQGNSA. CDR3 nucleotide sequence: TGTGCCAGCTTGAGTCAGCGGGGGGGGCAAGAGACCCAGTACTTC. It yields the protein CASLSQRGGQETQYF.

This clonotype has at least ten counts. V and J are TRBV20-1 and TRBJ2-7, with a weak D call TRBD1 (6 bases). V was pared by 5 bases and J by 1 base, with 12 bases between. The germline gives CDR1 DFQATT, CDR2 SNEGSKA (reference sequence). There are 13 residues in the CDR3. CDR3 DNA: TGCAGTGCTGTGATAGGGGGATCCTACGAGCAGTACTTC. Its translation: CSAVIGGSYEQYF.

This clonotype was counted at least ten times. Here the CDR3 DNA reads TGCGCCAGCAGCTTGGGGACAGACAACTACAATGAGCAGTTCTTC. Translating it yields CASSLGTDNYNEQFF. The genes are TRBV5-1 and TRBJ2-1; possible D gene TRBD1, 6 bases. CDR1 is SGHRS, CDR2 YFSETQ, per germline. The V gene lost 0 bases and the J gene lost 3 bases, with 10 bases spanning the gap. The CDR3 has 15 amino acids. Full variable domain (missing parts from reference TRBV5-1 and TRBJ2-1): KAGVTQTPRYLIKTRGQQVTLSCSPISGHRSVSWYQQTPGQGLQFLFEYFSETQRNKGNFPGRFSGRQFSNSRSEMNVSTLELGDSALYLCASSLGTDNYNEQFFGPGTRLTVL.

This clonotype was picked up many times. This rearrangement joins TRBV2 to TRBJ2-1; D remains unclear. Per germline, CDR1 SNHLY and CDR2 FYNNEI. This CDR3 is 8 amino acids long. Trimming stripped 7 bases from V and 8 bases from J, with 0 bases between. The CDR3 bases are TGTGCCAGCAATGAGCAGTTCTTC. This gives the protein CASNEQFF.

This clonotype has at least ten counts. The chain couples TRBV4-1 to TRBJ2-2; no clear D. Germline CDR1 MGHRA, CDR2 YSYEKL. This CDR3 has 16 residues. V lost 3 bases to trimming and J lost 5 bases, with 16 bases between them. CDR3 nucleotides: TGCGCCAGCAGCCATTCGAACAGTCTGTTTACCGGGGAGCTGTTTTTT. Translation gives CASSHSNSLFTGELFF.

The gene calls are TRBV20-1 and TRBJ2-1; TRBD1 matches 7 bases. This CDR3 spans 17 amino acids. Looked up from germline, CDR1 is DFQATT and CDR2 is SNEGSKA (reference sequence). J lost 0 bases, V lost 2 bases, and 10 bases had no gene match. CDR3 region: CSARPNLGDSSYNEQFF. CDR3 nucleotide sequence: TGCAGTGCTAGACCGAACCTCGGGGACAGCTCCTACAATGAGCAGTTCTTC.